The sequence of this T cell receptor beta chain was determined in a study of T cells in localized non-small cell lung cancer. Profiling relied on immunoSEQ multiplex PCR, and the TCRdb table lists in-frame clones only, not all of them. The table records 45,000 or so clones, about 86% of them present only once. This TCR was recovered from a man between 40 and 70 years old with stage II lung adenocarcinoma. The sample was PBMCs, taken before any cancer treatment.

CDR3 protein: CASSPPGARQPQHF. CDR3 nucleotides: TGTGCCAGCAGTCCCCCAGGGGCGCGGCAGCCCCAGCATTTT. This chain connects TRBV14 to TRBJ1-5; tentatively, D is TRBD1 (6 bases). The ends were cut back, 6 bases at V and 7 bases at J, with 16 bases in the middle. This CDR3 contains 14 residues. The germline V gene has CDR1 SGHDN and CDR2 FVKESK.